Listed here is a single T cell receptor beta chain. The source of the sample is a study of control samples from healthy donors and cancer patients. The CDR3 totals 14 residues. The ends were cut back, 3 bases at V and 1 base at J, with 9 bases in the middle. Germline lookup yields CDR1 MDHEN and CDR2 SYDVKM. Generated by immunoSEQ multiplex PCR, the TCRdb table keeps only in-frame clones and is missing some. The table records some 150,000 clones, 96% of them present only once. The specimen was blood. This clonotype originated in a woman younger than 45 in good health. The V call is TRBV28, the J call TRBJ1-1; D may be TRBD1 (6 bases). This chain's CDR3 is CASSFGQQNTEAFF. The CDR3 nucleotides are TGTGCCAGCAGTTTTGGACAGCAGAACACTGAAGCTTTCTTT.